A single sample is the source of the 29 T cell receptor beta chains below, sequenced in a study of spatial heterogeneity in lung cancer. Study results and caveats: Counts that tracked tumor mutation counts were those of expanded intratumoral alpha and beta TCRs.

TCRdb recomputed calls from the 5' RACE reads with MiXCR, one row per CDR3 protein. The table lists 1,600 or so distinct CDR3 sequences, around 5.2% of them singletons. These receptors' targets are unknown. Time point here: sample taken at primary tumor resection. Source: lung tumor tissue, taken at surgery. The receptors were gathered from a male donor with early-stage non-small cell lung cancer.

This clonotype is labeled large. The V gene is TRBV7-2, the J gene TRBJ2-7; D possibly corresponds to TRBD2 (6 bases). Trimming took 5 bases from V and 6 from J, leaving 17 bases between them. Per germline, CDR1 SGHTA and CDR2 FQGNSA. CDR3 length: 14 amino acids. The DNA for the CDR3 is TGTGCCAGCAGCCCCCGGTCGCTGGGAGGCGAGCAGTACTTC. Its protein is CASSPRSLGGEQYF. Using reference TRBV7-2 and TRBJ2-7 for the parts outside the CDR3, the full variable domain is GAGVSQSPSNKVTEKGKDVELRCDPISGHTALYWYRQSLGQGLEFLIYFQGNSAPDKSGLPSDRFSAERTGGSVSTLTIQRTQQEDSAVYLCASSPRSLGGEQYFGPGTRLTVT.

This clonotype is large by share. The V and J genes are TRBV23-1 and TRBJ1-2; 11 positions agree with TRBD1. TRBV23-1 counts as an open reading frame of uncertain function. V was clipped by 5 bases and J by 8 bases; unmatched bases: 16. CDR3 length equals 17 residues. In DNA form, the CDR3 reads TGCGCCAGCAGTTCCCCGGGACAGGGGGAAAGGGAAGGCGGCTACACCTTC. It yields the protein CASSSPGQGEREGGYTF.

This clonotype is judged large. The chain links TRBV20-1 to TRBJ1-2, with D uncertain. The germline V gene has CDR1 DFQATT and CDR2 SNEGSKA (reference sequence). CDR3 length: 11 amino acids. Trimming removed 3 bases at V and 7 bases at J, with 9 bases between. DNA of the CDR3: TGCAGTGCTAGGTCGGGGTCTGGCTACACCTTC. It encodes CSARSGSGYTF.

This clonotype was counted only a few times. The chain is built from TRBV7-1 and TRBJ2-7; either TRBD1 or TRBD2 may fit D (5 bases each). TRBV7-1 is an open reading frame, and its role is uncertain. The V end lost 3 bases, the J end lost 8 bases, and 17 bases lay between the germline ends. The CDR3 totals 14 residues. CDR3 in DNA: TGTGCCAGCAGCTCCCCGGGACCCCCAAGTCAGCAGTACTTC. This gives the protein CASSSPGPPSQQYF.

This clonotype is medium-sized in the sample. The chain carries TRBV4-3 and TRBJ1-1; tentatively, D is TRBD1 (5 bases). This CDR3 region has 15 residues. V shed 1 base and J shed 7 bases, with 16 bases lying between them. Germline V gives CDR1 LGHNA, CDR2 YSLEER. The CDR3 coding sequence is TGCGCCAGCAGCCAAGTCGCTCATGTGGGGGATGAAGCTTTCTTT. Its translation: CASSQVAHVGDEAFF.

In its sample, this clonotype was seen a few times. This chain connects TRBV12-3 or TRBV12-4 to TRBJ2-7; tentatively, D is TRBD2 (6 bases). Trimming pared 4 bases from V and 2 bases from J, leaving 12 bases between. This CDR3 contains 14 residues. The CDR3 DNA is TGTGCCAGCAGTTGGGACTCGGGCCCCTACGAGCAGTACTTC. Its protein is CASSWDSGPYEQYF.

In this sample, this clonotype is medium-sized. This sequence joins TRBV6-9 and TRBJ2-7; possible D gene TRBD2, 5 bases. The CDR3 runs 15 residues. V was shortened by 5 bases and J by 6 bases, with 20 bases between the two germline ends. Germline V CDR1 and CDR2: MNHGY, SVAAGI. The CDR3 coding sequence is TGTGCCAGCAGTCCCGAGGGCAGGCCCTTATCCGAGCAGTACTTC. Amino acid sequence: CASSPEGRPLSEQYF.

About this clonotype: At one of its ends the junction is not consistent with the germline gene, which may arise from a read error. CDR3 sequence: CASSTVQIDEQFF. The DNA for the CDR3 is TGTGCCAGCAGCACCGTCCAGATAGATGAACAGTTCTTC. The rearrangement uses TRBV7-3 and TRBJ2-1; D uncertain. This CDR3 comprises 13 residues. Germline assignment: CDR1 SGHTA and CDR2 FQGTGA.

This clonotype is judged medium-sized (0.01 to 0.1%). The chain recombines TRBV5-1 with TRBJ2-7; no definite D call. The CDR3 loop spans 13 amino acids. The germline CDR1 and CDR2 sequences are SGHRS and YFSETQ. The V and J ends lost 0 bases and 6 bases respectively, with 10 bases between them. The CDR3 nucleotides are TGCGCCAGCAGCTTGGAGGCAAGGTCCGAGCAGTACTTC. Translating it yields CASSLEARSEQYF. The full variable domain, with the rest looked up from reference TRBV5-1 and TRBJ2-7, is KAGVTQTPRYLIKTRGQQVTLSCSPISGHRSVSWYQQTPGQGLQFLFEYFSETQRNKGNFPGRFSGRQFSNSRSEMNVSTLELGDSALYLCASSLEARSEQYFGPGTRLTVT.

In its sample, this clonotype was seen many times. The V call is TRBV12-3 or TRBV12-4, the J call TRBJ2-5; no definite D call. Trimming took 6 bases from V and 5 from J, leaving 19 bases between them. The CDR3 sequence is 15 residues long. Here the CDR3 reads CASSPVRAGRETQYF. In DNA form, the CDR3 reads TGTGCCAGCAGCCCGGTTAGGGCCGGGCGGGAGACCCAGTACTTC.

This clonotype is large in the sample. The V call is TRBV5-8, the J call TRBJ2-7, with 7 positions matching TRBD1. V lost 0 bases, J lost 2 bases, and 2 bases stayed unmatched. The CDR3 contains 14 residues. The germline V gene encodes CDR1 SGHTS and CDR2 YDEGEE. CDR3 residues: CASSLGDSAYEQYF. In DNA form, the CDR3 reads TGTGCCAGCAGCTTGGGGGACAGTGCCTACGAGCAGTACTTC.

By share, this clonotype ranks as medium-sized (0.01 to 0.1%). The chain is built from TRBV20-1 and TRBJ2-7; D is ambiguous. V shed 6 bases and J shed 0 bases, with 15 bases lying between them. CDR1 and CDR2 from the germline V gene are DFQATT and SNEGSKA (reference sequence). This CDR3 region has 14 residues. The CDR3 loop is CSAISPGHSYEQYF. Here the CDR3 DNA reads TGCAGTGCCATATCGCCGGGCCACTCCTACGAGCAGTACTTC.

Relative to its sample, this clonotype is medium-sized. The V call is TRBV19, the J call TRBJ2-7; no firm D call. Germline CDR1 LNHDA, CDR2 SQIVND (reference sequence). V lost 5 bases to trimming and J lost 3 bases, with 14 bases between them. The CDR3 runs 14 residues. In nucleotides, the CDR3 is TGTGCCAGTAGTCCCACCCGCCAGAACTACGAGCAGTACTTC. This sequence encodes CASSPTRQNYEQYF. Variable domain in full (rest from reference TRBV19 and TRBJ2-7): DGGITQSPKYLFRKEGQNVTLSCEQNLNHDAMYWYRQDPGQGLRLIYYSQIVNDFQKGDIAEGYSVSREKKESFPLTVTSAQKNPTAFYLCASSPTRQNYEQYFGPGTRLTVT.

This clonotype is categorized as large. The CDR3 nucleotides read TGTGCCACCAGTGAACGATGGACAGGGACAGATACGCAGTATTTT. Encoded protein: CATSERWTGTDTQYF. The rearrangement joins TRBV24-1 to TRBJ2-3, with 8 bases fitting TRBD1. The CDR3 sequence is 15 residues long. V shed 4 bases, J shed 3 bases, and the junction held 5 bases outside the gene matches. CDR1 is KGHDR, CDR2 SFDVKD, per germline.

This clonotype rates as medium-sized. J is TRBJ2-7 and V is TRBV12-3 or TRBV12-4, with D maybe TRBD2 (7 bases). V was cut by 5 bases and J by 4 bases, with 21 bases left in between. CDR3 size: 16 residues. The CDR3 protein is CASSRTSGGRPYEQYF. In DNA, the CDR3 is TGTGCCAGCAGTCGGACTTCCGGGGGGCGTCCTTACGAGCAGTACTTC.

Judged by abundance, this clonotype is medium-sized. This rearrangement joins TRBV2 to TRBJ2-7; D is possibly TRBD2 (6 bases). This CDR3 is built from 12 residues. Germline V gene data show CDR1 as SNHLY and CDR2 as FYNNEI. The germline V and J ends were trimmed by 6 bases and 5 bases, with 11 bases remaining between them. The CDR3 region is CASRGWGDEQYF. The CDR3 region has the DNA TGTGCCAGCAGGGGATGGGGGGACGAGCAGTACTTC.

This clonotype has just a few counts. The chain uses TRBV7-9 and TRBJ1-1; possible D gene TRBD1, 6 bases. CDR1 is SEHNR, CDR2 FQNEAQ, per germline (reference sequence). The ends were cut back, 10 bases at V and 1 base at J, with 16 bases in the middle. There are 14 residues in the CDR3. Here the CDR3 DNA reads TGTGCCACCCAACTAGGGGGGGGGAACACTGAAGCTTTCTTT. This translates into CATQLGGGNTEAFF.

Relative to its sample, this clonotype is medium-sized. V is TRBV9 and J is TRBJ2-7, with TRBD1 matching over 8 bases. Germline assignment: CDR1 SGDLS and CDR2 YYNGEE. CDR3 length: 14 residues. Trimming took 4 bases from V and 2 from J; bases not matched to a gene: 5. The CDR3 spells CASSPRTGTYEQYF. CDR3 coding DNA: TGTGCCAGCAGCCCGCGGACAGGGACCTACGAGCAGTACTTC.

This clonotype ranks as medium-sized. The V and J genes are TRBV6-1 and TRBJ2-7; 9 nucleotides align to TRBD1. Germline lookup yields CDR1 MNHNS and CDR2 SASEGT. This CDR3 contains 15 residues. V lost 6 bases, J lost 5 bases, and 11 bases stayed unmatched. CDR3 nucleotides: TGTGCCAGCAGAGGTACGACAGGGGGGACCCACGAGCAGTACTTC. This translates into CASRGTTGGTHEQYF.

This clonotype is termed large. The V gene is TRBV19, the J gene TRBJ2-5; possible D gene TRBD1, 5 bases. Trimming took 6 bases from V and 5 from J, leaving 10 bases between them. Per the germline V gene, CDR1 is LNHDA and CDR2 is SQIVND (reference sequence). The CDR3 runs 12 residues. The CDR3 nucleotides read TGTGCCAGTAGACTCTCAGGGGAGACCCAGTACTTC. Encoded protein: CASRLSGETQYF. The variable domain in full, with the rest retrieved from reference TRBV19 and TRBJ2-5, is DGGITQSPKYLFRKEGQNVTLSCEQNLNHDAMYWYRQDPGQGLRLIYYSQIVNDFQKGDIAEGYSVSREKKESFPLTVTSAQKNPTAFYLCASRLSGETQYFGPGTRLLVL.

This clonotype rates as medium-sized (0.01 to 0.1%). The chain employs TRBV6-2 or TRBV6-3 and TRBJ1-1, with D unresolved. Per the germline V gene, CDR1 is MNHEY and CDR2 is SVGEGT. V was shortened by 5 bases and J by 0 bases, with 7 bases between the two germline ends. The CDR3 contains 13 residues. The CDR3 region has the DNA TGTGCCAGCAGTCGGACTCTGAACACTGAAGCTTTCTTT. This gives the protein CASSRTLNTEAFF.

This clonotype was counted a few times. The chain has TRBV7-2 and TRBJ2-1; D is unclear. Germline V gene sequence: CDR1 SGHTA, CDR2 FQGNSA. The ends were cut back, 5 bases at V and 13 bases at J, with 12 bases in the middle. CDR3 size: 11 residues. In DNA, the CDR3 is TGTGCCAGCAGCCCGACCCAGGCCCAGTTCTTC. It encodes CASSPTQAQFF.

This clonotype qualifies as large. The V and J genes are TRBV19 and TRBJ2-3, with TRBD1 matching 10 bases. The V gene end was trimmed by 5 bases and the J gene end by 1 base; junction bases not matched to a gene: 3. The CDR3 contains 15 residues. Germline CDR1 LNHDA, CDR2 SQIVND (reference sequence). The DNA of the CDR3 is TGTGCCAGTAGTGCCGGACAGGGGGGCACAGATACGCAGTATTTT. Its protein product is CASSAGQGGTDTQYF.

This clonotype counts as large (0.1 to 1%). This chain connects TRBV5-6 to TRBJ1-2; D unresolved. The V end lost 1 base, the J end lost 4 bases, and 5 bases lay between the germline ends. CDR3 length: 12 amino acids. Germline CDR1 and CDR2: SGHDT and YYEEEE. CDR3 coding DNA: TGTGCCAGCAGCTTGCGCGGCTATGGCTACACCTTC. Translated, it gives CASSLRGYGYTF.

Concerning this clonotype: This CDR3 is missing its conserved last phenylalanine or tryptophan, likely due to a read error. CDR3 in amino acids: CASSTFTSGSYEQYL. Written as DNA, the CDR3 is TGTGCCAGCAGTACCTTTACTAGCGGGTCCTACGAGCAGTACTTG. This rearrangement joins TRBV27 to TRBJ2-7; 9 bases agree with TRBD2. The CDR3 is 15 residues long. Germline V gene data show CDR1 as MNHEY and CDR2 as SMNVEV (reference sequence). After removal of 5 bases from V and 1 base from J, the junction contained 6 bases not matched to a gene.

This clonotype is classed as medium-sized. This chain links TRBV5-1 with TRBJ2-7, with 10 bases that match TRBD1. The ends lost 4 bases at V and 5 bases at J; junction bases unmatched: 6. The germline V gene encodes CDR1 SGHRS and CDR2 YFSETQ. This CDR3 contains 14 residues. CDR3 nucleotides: TGCGCCAGCAGCCCGGGACAGGGGATCGACGAGCAGTACTTC. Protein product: CASSPGQGIDEQYF.

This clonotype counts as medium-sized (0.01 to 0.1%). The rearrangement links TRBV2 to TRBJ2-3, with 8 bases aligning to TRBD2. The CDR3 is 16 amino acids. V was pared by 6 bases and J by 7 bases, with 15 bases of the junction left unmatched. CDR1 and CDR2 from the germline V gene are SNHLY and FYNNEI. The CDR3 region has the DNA TGTGCCAGCAGAACCATCGGGGGGGTTCTCGCAAATACGCAGTATTTT. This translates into CASRTIGGVLANTQYF.

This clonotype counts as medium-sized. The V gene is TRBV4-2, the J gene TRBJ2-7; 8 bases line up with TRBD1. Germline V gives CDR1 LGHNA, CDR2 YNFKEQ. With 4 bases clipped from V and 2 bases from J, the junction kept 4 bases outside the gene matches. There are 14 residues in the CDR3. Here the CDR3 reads CASSRGQGTYEQYF. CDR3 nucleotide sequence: TGTGCCAGCAGCCGAGGACAGGGAACCTACGAGCAGTACTTC.

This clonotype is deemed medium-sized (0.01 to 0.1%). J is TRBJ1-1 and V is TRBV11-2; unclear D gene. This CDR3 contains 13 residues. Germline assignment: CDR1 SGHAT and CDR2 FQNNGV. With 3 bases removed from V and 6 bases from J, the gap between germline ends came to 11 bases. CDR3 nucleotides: TGTGCCAGCAGCTTGTCCGGTCACCCTGAAGCTTTCTTT. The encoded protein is CASSLSGHPEAFF.